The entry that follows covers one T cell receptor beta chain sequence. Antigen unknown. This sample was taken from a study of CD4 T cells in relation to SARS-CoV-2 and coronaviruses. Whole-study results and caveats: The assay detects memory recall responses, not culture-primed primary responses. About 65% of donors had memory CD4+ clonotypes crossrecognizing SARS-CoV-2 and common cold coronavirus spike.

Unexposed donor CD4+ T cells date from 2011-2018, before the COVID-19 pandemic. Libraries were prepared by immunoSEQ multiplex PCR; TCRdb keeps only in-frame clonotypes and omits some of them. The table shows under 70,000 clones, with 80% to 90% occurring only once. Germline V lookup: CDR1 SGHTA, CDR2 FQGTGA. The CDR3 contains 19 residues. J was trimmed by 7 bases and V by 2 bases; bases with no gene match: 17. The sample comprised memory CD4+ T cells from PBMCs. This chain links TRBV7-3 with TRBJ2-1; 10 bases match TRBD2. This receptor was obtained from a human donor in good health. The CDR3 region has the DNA TGTGCCAGCAGCTTATCCCCCCCCACCTCTAGCGGGGGAAGGAATGAGCAGTTCTTC. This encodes CASSLSPPTSSGGRNEQFF. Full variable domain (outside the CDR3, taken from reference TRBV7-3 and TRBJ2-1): GAGVSQTPSNKVTEKGKYVELRCDPISGHTALYWYRQSLGQGPEFLIYFQGTGAADDSGLPNDRFFAVRPEGSVSTLKIQRTERGDSAVYLCASSLSPPTSSGGRNEQFFGPGTRLTVL.